This T cell receptor (beta chain) derives from a study of blood T cell repertoires in COVID-19. Repertoires were generated with immunoSEQ multiplex PCR, while TCRdb's copy carries only in-frame clones and drops some. The sample consists of approximately 210,000 clones, approximately 80% of them appearing once. The CDR3 loop spans 15 amino acids. The V and J ends lost 5 bases and 2 bases respectively, with 13 bases between them. CDR1 and CDR2 (germline): SGHNT, YENEEA. The sample holds one count of this clone. The V call is TRBV11-3, the J call TRBJ2-1; a possible D gene is TRBD1 (7 bases). Input material: PBMCs or T cells enriched from blood (not recorded which). The TCR originated in a man aged 25-45 years with acute COVID-19. The CDR3 here is CASSRGTVAYNEQFF. Written as DNA, the CDR3 is TGTGCCAGCAGCCGCGGGACAGTGGCCTACAATGAGCAGTTCTTC.